These 27 T cell receptor beta chains originate from one sample sequenced in a study of shared clonotypes between healthy human individuals. Clones were read by immunoSEQ multiplex PCR, and TCRdb kept only the in-frame ones, dropping some. The sample shows 550,000 to 600,000 clones, around 76% of them seen only once. The sequenced sample was PBMCs. These receptors originate from a middle-aged woman in good health. Some clones in this sample may be carry-over from other donors' samples.

This clone came up a few times. This chain joins TRBV28 and TRBJ2-5; 11 bases fit TRBD2. The CDR3 loop spans 16 amino acids. CDR1 is MDHEN and CDR2 is SYDVKM in the germline V gene. V was pared by 4 bases and J by 1 base, with 5 bases of the junction left unmatched. In DNA, the CDR3 is TGTGCCAGCAGTTCCCCTAGCGGGAGGACCCAAGAGACCCAGTACTTC. Its translation: CASSSPSGRTQETQYF.

The chain combines TRBV19 with TRBJ2-1, with 7 positions matching TRBD1. Germline V gives CDR1 LNHDA, CDR2 SQIVND (reference sequence). V shed 7 bases, J shed 5 bases, and the junction held 8 bases outside the gene matches. The CDR3 sequence is 14 residues long. CDR3 DNA sequence: TGTGCCAGTACCGCGACAGGGATAAACAATGAGCAGTTCTTC. Protein sequence: CASTATGINNEQFF.

This clone has at least ten counts. V is TRBV11-2 and J is TRBJ1-5; a possible D gene is TRBD1 (6 bases). CDR3 size: 15 residues. Germline-derived CDR1 and CDR2 are SGHAT and FQNNGV. V lost 5 bases, J lost 4 bases, and 15 bases lay in between. The CDR3 nucleotides read TGTGCCAGCAGCCCAGGAGGACAGTTTAATCAGCCCCAGCATTTT. It encodes CASSPGGQFNQPQHF.

The gene calls are TRBV7-9 and TRBJ2-2, with 8 positions matching TRBD2. This CDR3 has 17 residues. Germline CDR1 and CDR2: SEHNR and FQNEAQ (reference sequence). V was clipped by 1 base and J by 1 base; unmatched bases: 5. The CDR3 loop reads CASSLEYGRGNTGELFF. Here the CDR3 DNA reads TGTGCCAGCAGCTTAGAGTACGGGAGGGGGAACACCGGGGAGCTGTTTTTT.

This chain uses TRBV13 with TRBJ2-2, with D unclear. The germline V and J ends were trimmed by 1 base and 7 bases, with 1 base remaining between them. CDR3 length: 11 amino acids. From germline, CDR1 is PRHDT and CDR2 FYEKMQ (reference sequence). As DNA, the CDR3 is TGTGCCAGCAGCTTAGTCGGGGAGCTGTTTTTT. This encodes CASSLVGELFF.

This chain connects TRBV4-2 to TRBJ2-1; D is tentatively TRBD1 or TRBD2 (6 bases each). Trimming removed 4 bases at V and 2 bases at J, with 21 bases between. CDR1 and CDR2 (germline): LGHNA, YNFKEQ. The CDR3 sequence is 18 residues long. CDR3 nucleotides: TGTGCCAGCAGCCTCCTCGGGTCCGGCGGGGACACCTACAATGAGCAGTTCTTC. Residues: CASSLLGSGGDTYNEQFF.

The V gene is TRBV28, the J gene TRBJ1-1, with a possible D match to TRBD1 (5 bases). V lost 5 bases to trimming and J lost 2 bases, with 18 bases between them. The CDR3 covers 16 residues. In germline, CDR1 is MDHEN, CDR2 SYDVKM. The CDR3 nucleotides are TGTGCCAGCAGTATCCCGCGGGGCGCAGGTAACACTGAAGCTTTCTTT. This translates into CASSIPRGAGNTEAFF.

This clone was picked up a small number of times. This likely traces to a read error, being one base from a far larger clone. The sample holds other DNA sequences that translate to the same CDR3. The chain's CDR3 is CASSYQGDGELFF. CDR3 nucleotide sequence: TGTGCCAGCAGCTACCAGGGCGACGGGGAGCTGTTCTTT. The chain employs TRBV7-3 and TRBJ2-2; either TRBD1 or TRBD2 may supply D (5 bases each). This CDR3 is built from 13 residues. In germline, CDR1 is SGHTA, CDR2 FQGTGA.

In this sample, this clone turned up a few times. The genes are TRBV5-5 and TRBJ2-1; TRBD2 might be the D (5 bases). The CDR3 has 15 amino acids. V lost 0 bases, J lost 2 bases, and 9 bases lay in between. The germline gives CDR1 SGHKS, CDR2 YYEKEE (reference sequence). CDR3 region: CASSLGGEAYNEQFF. In nucleotides, the CDR3 is TGTGCCAGCAGCTTGGGGGGAGAGGCCTACAATGAGCAGTTCTTC. Drawing the rest from reference TRBV5-5 and TRBJ2-1, the complete variable domain is DAGVTQSPTHLIKTRGQQVTLRCSPISGHKSVSWYQQVLGQGPQFIFQYYEKEERGRGNFPDRFSARQFPNYSSELNVNALLLGDSALYLCASSLGGEAYNEQFFGPGTRLTVL.

The chain has TRBV4-3 and TRBJ1-5, with no clear D. V gave up 0 bases and J gave up 10 bases, with 10 bases separating them. Per germline, CDR1 LGHNA and CDR2 YSLEER. The CDR3 totals 13 residues. Here the CDR3 DNA reads TGCGCCAGCAGCCAAGATCACGGGTCTCCCCAGCATTTT. Its protein product is CASSQDHGSPQHF.

The chain links TRBV5-4 to TRBJ2-7; 10 bases align to TRBD1. Per the germline V gene, CDR1 is SGHNT and CDR2 is YYREEE (reference sequence). The ends lost 0 bases at V and 5 bases at J; junction bases unmatched: 5. The CDR3 covers 15 residues. CDR3 nucleotides: TGTGCCAGCAGCTTGGATCGACAGGGGGCCCACGAGCAGTACTTC. It yields the protein CASSLDRQGAHEQYF.

In its sample, this clone was seen a few times. CDR3 DNA: TGTGCCGTCGCCGCGCCCAGCACAGATACGCAGTATTTT. Amino acid sequence: CAVAAPSTDTQYF. V and J are TRBV6-4 and TRBJ2-3; D is uncertain. This CDR3 is 13 amino acids long. CDR1 and CDR2 (germline): MRHNA, SNTAGT. The germline V and J ends were trimmed by 11 bases and 0 bases, with 12 bases remaining between them.

This clone was counted many times. CDR3 nucleotide sequence: TGCGCCAGCAGGCTTGGACAGGGGGCCAAGAGTGGTGAGCAGTTCTTC. Translating gives CASRLGQGAKSGEQFF. The V call is TRBV5-1, the J call TRBJ2-1, with TRBD1 identical over 11 bases. The CDR3 is made up of 16 amino acids. J lost 9 bases, V lost 5 bases, and 13 bases had no gene match. Looked up from germline, CDR1 is SGHRS and CDR2 is YFSETQ.

The gene calls are TRBV10-1 and TRBJ2-5, with a weak D call TRBD1 (6 bases). Germline lookup yields CDR1 WNHNN and CDR2 SYGVQD (reference sequence). The length of the CDR3 is 13 residues. Deletions cut 11 bases from V and 2 bases from J, with 15 bases between. The CDR3 region is CASQGPRQETQYF. For the CDR3, the DNA is TGCGCCTCTCAGGGGCCCAGGCAAGAGACCCAGTACTTC.

The V gene is TRBV4-3, the J gene TRBJ2-7, with D tentatively TRBD1 (5 bases). Trimming shortened V by 1 base and J by 0 bases, and 7 bases separated the two germline ends. The CDR3 contains 14 residues. The germline CDR1 and CDR2 sequences are LGHNA and YSLEER. The CDR3 reads CASSQAQGSYEQYF. The CDR3 region has the DNA TGCGCCAGCAGCCAAGCTCAGGGCTCCTACGAGCAGTACTTC.

This clone was detected only once. This rearrangement joins TRBV28 to TRBJ2-5; 8 bases align to TRBD1. J gave up 5 bases and V 6 bases, and 23 bases lay outside the gene matches. Germline V gives CDR1 MDHEN, CDR2 SYDVKM. The CDR3 runs 19 residues. CDR3 nucleotide sequence: TGTGCCAGCAGCCCTCGGGTTTCCGACAGGGGCTTAGTGACGGAGACCCAGTACTTC. This sequence encodes CASSPRVSDRGLVTETQYF.

The V call is TRBV29-1, the J call TRBJ2-7; D is possibly TRBD1 or TRBD2 (7 bases each). Trimming pared 3 bases from V and 7 bases from J, leaving 13 bases between. Germline CDR1 and CDR2: SQVTM and ANQGSEA. The CDR3 contains 12 residues. CDR3 sequence: CSVESGGGEQYF. The CDR3 coding sequence is TGCAGCGTTGAGTCAGGGGGAGGGGAGCAGTACTTC.

This clone was recorded only once. The V call is TRBV7-9, the J call TRBJ2-5; 8 nucleotides line up with TRBD1. CDR3 length equals 14 residues. Trimming removed 8 bases from V and 7 bases from J; junction bases left unmatched: 12. Germline V lookup: CDR1 SEHNR, CDR2 FQNEAQ (reference sequence). The CDR3, as DNA: TGTGCCAGCGGCACAGGGGGTATCGGAGGGACCCAGTACTTC. Protein sequence: CASGTGGIGGTQYF.

The gene calls are TRBV7-9 and TRBJ1-1; D remains ambiguous. Trimming removed 5 bases from V and 4 bases from J, with 11 bases in between. The length of the CDR3 is 13 residues. Germline V gives CDR1 SEHNR, CDR2 FQNEAQ (reference sequence). CDR3 bases: TGTGCCAGCAGCCGAACTGTGGGCACTGAAGCTTTCTTT. Its protein is CASSRTVGTEAFF.

The chain links TRBV5-8 to TRBJ2-7, with TRBD1 matching over 7 bases. V lost 4 bases, J lost 2 bases, and 3 bases stayed unmatched. The germline V gene has CDR1 SGHTS and CDR2 YDEGEE. This CDR3 is 13 amino acids long. CDR3 sequence reads: CASSGGQTYEQYF. CDR3 coding DNA: TGTGCCAGCAGCGGGGGACAGACCTACGAGCAGTACTTC.

The chain is built from TRBV7-9 and TRBJ2-7; 10 bases align to TRBD2. This CDR3 is 16 amino acids long. V lost 0 bases, J lost 5 bases, and 7 bases stayed unmatched. Germline V gene data show CDR1 as SEHNR and CDR2 as FQNEAQ (reference sequence). The CDR3 sequence is CASSLAILAGEDEQYF. The CDR3 DNA sequence: TGTGCCAGCAGCTTAGCTATCCTAGCGGGAGAGGACGAGCAGTACTTC.

The sample holds many counts of this clone. The genes are TRBV18 and TRBJ2-7; D is possibly TRBD1 (6 bases). The CDR3 spans 13 residues. Germline CDR1 is KGHSH and CDR2 is LQKENI. Trimming pared 5 bases from V and 2 bases from J, leaving 10 bases between. In nucleotides, the CDR3 is TGTGCCAGCTCAGAGGGGGTCCCCTACGAGCAGTACTTC. Protein: CASSEGVPYEQYF.

This chain connects TRBV19 to TRBJ2-1; no reliable D call. The V end was cut by 10 bases, the J end by 10 bases, with 14 bases between. Germline loops: CDR1 LNHDA, CDR2 SQIVND (reference sequence). The CDR3 extends over 11 amino acids. This CDR3 reads CATSIGREQFF. The CDR3 DNA reads as TGTGCCACCTCTATAGGACGGGAGCAGTTCTTC.

Concerning this clone itself: Its ends do not fully match the called genes, so a read error is possible. This chain connects TRBV18 to TRBJ1-1; possible D gene TRBD1, 5 bases. Germline V gene sequence: CDR1 KGHSH, CDR2 LQKENI. The CDR3 loop spans 14 amino acids. As DNA, the CDR3 is TGTGCCAGCTCACTCGAATCAGGGACCAAGGAAGGTTTCTTT. Translated: CASSLESGTKEGFF.

The genes are TRBV4-3 and TRBJ2-7; no clear D. V was pared by 0 bases and J by 0 bases, with 6 bases between. CDR3 length: 14 residues. Germline CDR1 and CDR2: LGHNA and YSLEER. The chain's CDR3 is CASSQEPGSYEQYF. The CDR3 DNA reads TGCGCCAGCAGCCAAGAACCAGGCTCCTACGAGCAGTACTTC.

The chain has TRBV6-1 and TRBJ1-2, with D maybe TRBD1 (6 bases). This CDR3 is 13 amino acids long. Trimming took 6 bases from V and 3 from J, leaving 11 bases between them. Per the germline V gene, CDR1 is MNHNS and CDR2 is SASEGT. CDR3 sequence reads: CASRTDSDYGYTF. In DNA form, the CDR3 reads TGTGCCAGCAGGACGGACAGCGACTATGGCTACACCTTC.

The chain combines TRBV18 with TRBJ2-7; D may be TRBD1 (5 bases). This CDR3 is built from 15 residues. The germline CDR1 and CDR2 sequences are KGHSH and LQKENI. V was pared by 4 bases and J by 0 bases, with 13 bases between. The CDR3 is CASSLTGLSSYEQYF. The CDR3 bases are TGTGCCAGCTCACTAACAGGTTTAAGCTCCTACGAGCAGTACTTC.